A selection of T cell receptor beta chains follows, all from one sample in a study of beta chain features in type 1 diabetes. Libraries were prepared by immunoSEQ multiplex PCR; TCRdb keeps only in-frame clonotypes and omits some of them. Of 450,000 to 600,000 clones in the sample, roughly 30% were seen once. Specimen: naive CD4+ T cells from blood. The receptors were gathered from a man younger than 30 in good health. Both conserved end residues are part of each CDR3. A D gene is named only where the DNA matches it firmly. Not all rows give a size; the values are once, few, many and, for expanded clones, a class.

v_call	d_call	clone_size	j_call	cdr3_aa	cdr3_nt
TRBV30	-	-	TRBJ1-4	CALQGDWDEKLFF	TGTGCCTTGCAAGGGGATTGGGATGAAAAACTGTTTTTT
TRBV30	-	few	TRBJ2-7	CAWSDRAYEQYF	TGTGCCTGGAGTGACAGGGCCTACGAGCAGTACTTC
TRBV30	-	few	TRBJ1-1	CAWSVGSLNTEAFF	TGTGCCTGGAGTGTGGGTTCTCTGAACACTGAAGCTTTCTTT
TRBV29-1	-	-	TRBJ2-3	CSVVRDTDTQYF	TGCAGCGTTGTACGGGACACAGATACGCAGTATTTT
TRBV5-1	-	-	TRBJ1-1	CASSEALATEAFF	TGCGCCAGCAGCGAGGCCCTGGCCACTGAAGCTTTCTTT
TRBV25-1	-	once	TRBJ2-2	CASSELDRTNTGELFF	TGTGCCAGCAGTGAATTGGACAGAACGAACACCGGGGAGCTGTTTTTT
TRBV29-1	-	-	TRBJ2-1	CSGEASSKDHEQFF	TGCAGCGGTGAAGCCTCCTCGAAGGATCATGAGCAGTTCTTC
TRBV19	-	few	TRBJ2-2	CASSIWQGNTGELFF	TGTGCCAGTAGTATTTGGCAGGGGAACACCGGGGAGCTGTTTTTT
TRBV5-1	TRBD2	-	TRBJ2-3	CASSSAGDPDTQYF	TGCGCCAGCAGCTCCGCGGGAGACCCAGATACGCAGTATTTT
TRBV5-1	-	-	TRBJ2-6	CASSSRPSGANVLTF	TGCGCCAGCAGCTCACGGCCCTCTGGGGCCAACGTCCTGACTTTC
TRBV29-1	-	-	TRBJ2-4	CSVADRLAKNIQYF	TGCAGCGTTGCCGACAGGCTAGCCAAAAACATTCAGTACTTC
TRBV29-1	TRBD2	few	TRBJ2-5	CSAGPAGGRETQYF	TGCAGCGCCGGACCAGCGGGAGGTCGGGAGACCCAGTACTTC
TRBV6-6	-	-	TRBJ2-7	CASSRTIPSSYEQYF	TGTGCCAGCAGTCGGACCATCCCAAGCTCCTACGAGCAGTACTTC
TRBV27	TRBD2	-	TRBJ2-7	CASSPKGTSGYEQYF	TGTGCCAGCAGTCCCAAGGGGACTAGCGGCTACGAGCAGTACTTC
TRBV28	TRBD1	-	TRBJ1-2	CASRTGGGGYGYTF	TGTGCCAGCAGGACAGGGGGTGGTGGCTATGGCTACACCTTC
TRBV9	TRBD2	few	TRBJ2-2	CASSVDVSGRDTGELFF	TGTGCCAGCAGCGTAGATGTTAGCGGGAGAGACACCGGGGAGCTGTTTTTT
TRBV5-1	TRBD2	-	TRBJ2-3	CASSLADGRQDTQYF	TGCGCCAGCAGCTTGGCCGACGGGAGGCAAGATACGCAGTATTTT
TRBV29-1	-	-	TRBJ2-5	CSVERGWETQYF	TGCAGCGTTGAAAGGGGCTGGGAGACCCAGTACTTC
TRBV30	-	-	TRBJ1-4	CAWSSQGGEKLFF	TGTGCCTGGAGTTCCCAGGGTGGCGAAAAACTGTTTTTT
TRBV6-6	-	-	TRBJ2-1	CASRTTFGDSEQFF	TGTGCCAGCAGGACCACATTTGGGGATAGTGAGCAGTTCTTC